This T cell receptor beta chain was captured in a study of radiation and T cells in renal cell carcinoma. The study, taken as a whole, reports: Top tumor clonotypes rose in blood 2 weeks post-radiation, then contracted.

Indicated time point: baseline pretreatment blood. Treatment in this sample: 15 Gy SBRT to primary tumor, nephrectomy 4 weeks later. The tumor was a clear cell renal cell carcinoma. Germline-derived CDR1 and CDR2 are LNHNV and YYDKDF (reference sequence). V was shortened by 3 bases and J by 0 bases, with 9 bases between the two germline ends. CDR3 length: 14 amino acids. With respect to this clone: Its antigen remains unknown.

Libraries were prepared by immunoSEQ multiplex PCR; TCRdb keeps only in-frame clonotypes and omits some of them. The sample has about 91,000 clones; 82% are singletons. The source of this sequence is a man aged 55 to 70 with renal cell carcinoma. V usage is TRBV15 and J usage is TRBJ2-7; tentatively, D is TRBD2 (6 bases). The sequenced sample was blood, obtained from a patient whose treatment included radiotherapy and nephrectomy. The CDR3 loop reads CATSSMRDSYEQYF. The CDR3 DNA reads TGTGCCACCAGCAGTATGCGGGACTCCTACGAGCAGTACTTC.